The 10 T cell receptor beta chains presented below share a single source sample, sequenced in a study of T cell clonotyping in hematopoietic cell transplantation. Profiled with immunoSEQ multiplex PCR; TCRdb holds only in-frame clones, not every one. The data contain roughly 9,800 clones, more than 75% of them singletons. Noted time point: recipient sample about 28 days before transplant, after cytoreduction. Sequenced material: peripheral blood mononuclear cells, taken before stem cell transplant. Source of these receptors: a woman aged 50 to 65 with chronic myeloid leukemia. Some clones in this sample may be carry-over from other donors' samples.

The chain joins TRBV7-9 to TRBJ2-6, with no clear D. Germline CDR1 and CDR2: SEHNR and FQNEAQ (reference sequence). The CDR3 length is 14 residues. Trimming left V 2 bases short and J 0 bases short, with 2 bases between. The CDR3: CASSLSSGANVLTF. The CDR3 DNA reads TGTGCCAGCAGCTTAAGCTCTGGGGCCAACGTCCTGACTTTC.

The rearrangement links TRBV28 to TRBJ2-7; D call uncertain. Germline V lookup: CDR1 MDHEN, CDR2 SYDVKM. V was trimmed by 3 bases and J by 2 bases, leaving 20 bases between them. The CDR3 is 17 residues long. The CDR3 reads CASSFLIGTALTYEQYF. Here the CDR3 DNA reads TGTGCCAGCAGTTTTCTTATAGGAACAGCCCTTACCTACGAGCAGTACTTC.

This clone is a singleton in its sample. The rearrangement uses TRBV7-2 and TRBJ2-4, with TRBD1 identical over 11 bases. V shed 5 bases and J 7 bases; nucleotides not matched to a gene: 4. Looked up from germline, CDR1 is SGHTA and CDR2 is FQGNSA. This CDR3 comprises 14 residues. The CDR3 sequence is CASSPGQGGNIQYF. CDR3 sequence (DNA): TGTGCCAGCAGCCCGGGACAGGGGGGGAACATTCAGTACTTC.

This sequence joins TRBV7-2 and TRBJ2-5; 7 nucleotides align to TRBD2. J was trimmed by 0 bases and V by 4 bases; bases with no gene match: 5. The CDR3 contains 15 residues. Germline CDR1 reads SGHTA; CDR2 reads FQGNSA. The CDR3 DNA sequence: TGTGCCAGCAGCTCGATAGCGGGCTACCAAGAGACCCAGTACTTC. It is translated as CASSSIAGYQETQYF.

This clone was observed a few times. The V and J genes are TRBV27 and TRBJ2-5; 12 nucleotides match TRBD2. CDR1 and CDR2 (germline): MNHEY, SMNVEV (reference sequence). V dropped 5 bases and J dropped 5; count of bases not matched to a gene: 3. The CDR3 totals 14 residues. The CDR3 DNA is TGTGCCAGCAGTCTGACTAGCGGGAGCGAGACCCAGTACTTC. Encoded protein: CASSLTSGSETQYF.

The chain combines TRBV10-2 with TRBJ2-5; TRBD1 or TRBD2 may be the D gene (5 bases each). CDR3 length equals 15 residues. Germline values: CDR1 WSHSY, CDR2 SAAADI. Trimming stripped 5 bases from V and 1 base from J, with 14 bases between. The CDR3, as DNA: TGCGCCAGCAGTAAGGGACGGCCACTCCAAGAGACCCAGTACTTC. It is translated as CASSKGRPLQETQYF.

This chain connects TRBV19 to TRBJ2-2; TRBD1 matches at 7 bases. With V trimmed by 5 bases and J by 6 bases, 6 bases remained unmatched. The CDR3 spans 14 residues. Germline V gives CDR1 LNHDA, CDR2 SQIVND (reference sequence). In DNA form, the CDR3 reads TGTGCCAGTAGTCCGACAGGGCTATCCGGGGAGCTGTTTTTT. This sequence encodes CASSPTGLSGELFF.

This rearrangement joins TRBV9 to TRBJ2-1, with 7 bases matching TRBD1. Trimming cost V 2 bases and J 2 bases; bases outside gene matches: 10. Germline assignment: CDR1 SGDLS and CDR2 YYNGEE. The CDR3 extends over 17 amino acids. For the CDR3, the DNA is TGTGCCAGCAGCGTCTCTTGGGGGACAGAGGCCTACAATGAGCAGTTCTTC. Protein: CASSVSWGTEAYNEQFF.

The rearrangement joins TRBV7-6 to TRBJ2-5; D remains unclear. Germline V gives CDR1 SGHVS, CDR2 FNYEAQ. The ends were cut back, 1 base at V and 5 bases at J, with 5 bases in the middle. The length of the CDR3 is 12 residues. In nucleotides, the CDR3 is TGTGCCAGCAGCTTAGAGTCGGAGACCCAGTACTTC. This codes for CASSLESETQYF.

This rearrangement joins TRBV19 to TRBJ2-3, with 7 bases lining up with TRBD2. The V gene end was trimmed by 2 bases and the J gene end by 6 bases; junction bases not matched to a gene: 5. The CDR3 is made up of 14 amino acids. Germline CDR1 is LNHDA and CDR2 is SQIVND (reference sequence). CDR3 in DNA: TGTGCCAGTAGTATACTAGCGGTCCCGGATACGCAGTATTTT. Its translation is CASSILAVPDTQYF.